Listed here is a single T cell receptor beta chain. Its specificity is not known. The V and J ends lost 6 bases and 3 bases, in that order; junction bases with no gene match: 13. The CDR3 totals 16 residues. CDR1 SNHLY and CDR2 FYNNEI come from the germline V gene. Here immunoSEQ multiplex PCR was the method, and the copy in TCRdb shows in-frame clones only, minus some. The sample holds over 200,000 clones, 90% seen once. This sample is part of a study of cytomegalovirus exposure and HLA in healthy donors. General study points: According to the study, around 150 TCR beta chains were cytomegalovirus-associated. Generally TCR sequences proved uncommon, though certain public TCRs appeared in numerous donors. Later, an analysis found that TCR clusters from the first cohort tended to co-occur in the 95 to 150 validation repertoires. Diagnosis of cytomegalovirus status made by the classifier reportedly showed high specificity and sensitivity.

The sequence was obtained from a woman under 40 in good health and CMV-seronegative. The chain is built from TRBV2 and TRBJ2-5; the match to TRBD1 covers 7 bases. Sequenced input: PBMCs. The CDR3 coding sequence is TGTGCCAGCAGACGGATGGGGGCAGGGGGTGAAGAGACCCAGTACTTC. It yields the protein CASRRMGAGGEETQYF.